This TCR beta chain was captured in a study of beta chain features in type 1 diabetes. In germline, CDR1 is SGHNT, CDR2 YYREEE (reference sequence). V lost 3 bases to trimming and J lost 3 bases; unmatched junction nucleotides: 4. There are 14 residues in the CDR3. The investigators reverse transcribed all of the isolated RNA, so they sequenced expressed TCRB transcripts. This table comes from immunoSEQ multiplex PCR, and its TCRdb copy is limited to in-frame clones, with some not included. The data contain a few hundred thousand clones, roughly 13% of them singletons. In total, each donor contributed a single heparinised blood draw that averaged around 100 mL. Over 95% purity was reached by all sorted populations. Study results and limitations: It was not settled here whether HLA type affects TCRB rearrangement. More deletions and fewer insertions at VDJ junctions were found in patients with type 1 diabetes. Moderate but significant shortening of TCRB CDR3s was recorded in all four CD4+ subsets from Type 1 diabetes patients.

In this sample, this clone turned up a few times. Antigen unknown. The clonotype originates from a woman aged 18-29 years with type 1 diabetes. This sequence joins TRBV5-4 and TRBJ2-7, with TRBD1 identical over 9 bases. The sequencing sample was made of naive CD4+ T cells from blood. CDR3: CASSSDRGGYEQYF. The DNA of the CDR3 is TGTGCCAGCAGCTCGGACAGGGGCGGCTACGAGCAGTACTTC. Full variable domain (remainder filled in from reference TRBV5-4 and TRBJ2-7): ETGVTQSPTHLIKTRGQQVTLRCSSQSGHNTVSWYQQALGQGPQFIFQYYREEENGRGNFPPRFSGLQFPNYSSELNVNALELDDSALYLCASSSDRGGYEQYFGPGTRLTVT.